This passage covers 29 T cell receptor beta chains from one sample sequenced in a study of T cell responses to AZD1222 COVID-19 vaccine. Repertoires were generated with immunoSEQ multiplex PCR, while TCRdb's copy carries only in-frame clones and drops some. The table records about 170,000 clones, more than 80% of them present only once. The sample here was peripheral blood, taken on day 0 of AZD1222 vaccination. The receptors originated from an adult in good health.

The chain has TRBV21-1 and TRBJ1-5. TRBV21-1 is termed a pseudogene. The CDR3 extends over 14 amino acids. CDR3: CASSKVGPNQPQHF. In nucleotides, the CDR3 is TGTGCCAGCAGCAAAGTAGGGCCGAATCAGCCCCAGCATTTT.

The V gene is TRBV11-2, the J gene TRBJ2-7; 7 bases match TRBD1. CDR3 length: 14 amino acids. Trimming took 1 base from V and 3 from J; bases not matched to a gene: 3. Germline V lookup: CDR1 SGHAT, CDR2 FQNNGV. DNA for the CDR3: TGTGCCAGCAGCTTAGTACAGGGGATCTACGAGCAGTACTTC. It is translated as CASSLVQGIYEQYF.

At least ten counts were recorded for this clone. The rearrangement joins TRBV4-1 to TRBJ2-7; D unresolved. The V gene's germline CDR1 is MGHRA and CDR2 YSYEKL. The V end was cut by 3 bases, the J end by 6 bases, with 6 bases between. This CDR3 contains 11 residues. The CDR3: CASSQFSEQYF. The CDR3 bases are TGCGCCAGCAGCCAGTTCTCCGAGCAGTACTTC.

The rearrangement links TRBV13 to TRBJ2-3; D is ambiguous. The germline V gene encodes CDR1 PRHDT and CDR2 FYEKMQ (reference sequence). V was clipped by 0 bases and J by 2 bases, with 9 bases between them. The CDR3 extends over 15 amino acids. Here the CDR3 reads CASSLGLLTTDTQYF. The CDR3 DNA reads TGTGCCAGCAGCTTAGGTCTATTAACCACAGATACGCAGTATTTT.

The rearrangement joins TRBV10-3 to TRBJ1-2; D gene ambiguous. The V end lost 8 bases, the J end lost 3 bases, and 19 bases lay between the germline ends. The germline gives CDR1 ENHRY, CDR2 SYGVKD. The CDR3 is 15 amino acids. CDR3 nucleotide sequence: TGTGCCATCTCTTTTTTGGCAACGAACTACTATGGCTACACCTTC. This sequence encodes CAISFLATNYYGYTF.

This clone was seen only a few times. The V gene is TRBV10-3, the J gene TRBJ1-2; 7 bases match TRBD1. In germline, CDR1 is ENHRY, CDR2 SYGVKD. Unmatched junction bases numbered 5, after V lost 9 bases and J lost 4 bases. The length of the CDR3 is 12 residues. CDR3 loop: CAIFDRAYGYTF. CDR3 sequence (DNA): TGTGCCATATTTGACAGGGCCTATGGCTACACCTTC.

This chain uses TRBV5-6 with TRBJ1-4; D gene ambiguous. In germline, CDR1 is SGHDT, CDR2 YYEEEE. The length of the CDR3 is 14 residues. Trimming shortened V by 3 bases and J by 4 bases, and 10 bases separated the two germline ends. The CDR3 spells CASSYGVGNEKLFF. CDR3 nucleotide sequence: TGTGCCAGCAGCTACGGGGTGGGTAATGAAAAACTGTTTTTT.

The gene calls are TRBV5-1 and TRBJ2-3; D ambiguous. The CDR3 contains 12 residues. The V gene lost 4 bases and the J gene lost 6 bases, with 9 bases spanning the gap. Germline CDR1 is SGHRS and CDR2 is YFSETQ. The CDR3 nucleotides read TGCGCCAGCAGCGAGATCCCGGATACGCAGTATTTT. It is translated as CASSEIPDTQYF.

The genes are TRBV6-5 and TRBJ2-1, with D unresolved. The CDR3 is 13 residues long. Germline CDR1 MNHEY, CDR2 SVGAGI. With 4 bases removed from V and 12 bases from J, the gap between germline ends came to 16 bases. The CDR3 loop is CASSSPRSLGQFF. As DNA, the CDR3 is TGTGCCAGCAGTTCACCACGCAGTCTTGGGCAGTTCTTC.

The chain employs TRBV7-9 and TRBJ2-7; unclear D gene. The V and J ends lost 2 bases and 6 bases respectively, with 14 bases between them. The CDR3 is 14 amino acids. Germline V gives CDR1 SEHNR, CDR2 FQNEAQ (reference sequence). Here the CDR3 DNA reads TGTGCCAGCAGCTTACCGGTCAAGGTATCCGAGCAGTACTTC. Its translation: CASSLPVKVSEQYF.

CDR3 amino acids: CASSYRDRAGGYTF. CDR3 bases: TGTGCCAGCAGCTACCGGGACAGGGCAGGGGGCTACACCTTC. This chain connects TRBV7-8 to TRBJ1-2, with TRBD1 matching 9 bases. The CDR3 totals 14 residues. Germline trimming cut 4 bases from V and 8 bases from J; bases unmatched to any gene: 8. Germline lookup yields CDR1 SGHVS and CDR2 FQNEAQ.

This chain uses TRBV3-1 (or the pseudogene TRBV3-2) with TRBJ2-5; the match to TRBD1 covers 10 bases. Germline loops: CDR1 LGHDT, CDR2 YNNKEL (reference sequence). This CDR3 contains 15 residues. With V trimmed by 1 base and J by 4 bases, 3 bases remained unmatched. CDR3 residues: CASSQAGQGIETQYF. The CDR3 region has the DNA TGTGCCAGCAGCCAAGCGGGACAGGGGATAGAGACCCAGTACTTC.

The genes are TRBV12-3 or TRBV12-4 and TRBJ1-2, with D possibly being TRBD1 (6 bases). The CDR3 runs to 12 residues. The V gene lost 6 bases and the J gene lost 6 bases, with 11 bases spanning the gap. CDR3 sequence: CASSLDRHGYTF. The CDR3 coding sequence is TGTGCCAGCAGCTTGGACAGACATGGCTACACCTTC.

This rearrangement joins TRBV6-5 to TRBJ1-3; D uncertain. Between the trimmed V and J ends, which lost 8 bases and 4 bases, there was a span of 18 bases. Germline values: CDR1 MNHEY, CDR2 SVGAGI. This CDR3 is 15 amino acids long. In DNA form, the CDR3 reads TGTGCCAGCTCTTCAAGCCCAATCCACGGAAACACCATATATTTT. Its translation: CASSSSPIHGNTIYF.

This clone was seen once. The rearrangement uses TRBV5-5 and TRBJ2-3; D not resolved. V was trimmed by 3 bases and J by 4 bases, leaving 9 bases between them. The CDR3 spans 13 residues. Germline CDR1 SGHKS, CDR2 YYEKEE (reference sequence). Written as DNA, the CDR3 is TGTGCCAGCAGCTCCTTAGGTTCAGATACGCAGTATTTT. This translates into CASSSLGSDTQYF. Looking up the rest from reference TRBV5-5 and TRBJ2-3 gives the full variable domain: DAGVTQSPTHLIKTRGQQVTLRCSPISGHKSVSWYQQVLGQGPQFIFQYYEKEERGRGNFPDRFSARQFPNYSSELNVNALLLGDSALYLCASSSLGSDTQYFGPGTRLTVL.

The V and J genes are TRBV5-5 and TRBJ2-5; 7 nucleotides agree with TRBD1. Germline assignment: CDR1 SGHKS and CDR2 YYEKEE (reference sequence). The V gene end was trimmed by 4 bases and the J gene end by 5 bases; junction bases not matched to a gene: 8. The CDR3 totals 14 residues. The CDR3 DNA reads TGTGCCAGCAGCCAAGACAGGGTGAGGGAGACCCAGTACTTC. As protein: CASSQDRVRETQYF.

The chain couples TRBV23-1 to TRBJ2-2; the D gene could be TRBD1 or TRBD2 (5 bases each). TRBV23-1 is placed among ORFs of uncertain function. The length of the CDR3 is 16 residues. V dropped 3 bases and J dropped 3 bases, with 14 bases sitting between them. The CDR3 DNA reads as TGCGCCAGCAGTCAGTCCGTCGGGGCAGACACCGGGGAGCTGTTTTTT. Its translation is CASSQSVGADTGELFF.

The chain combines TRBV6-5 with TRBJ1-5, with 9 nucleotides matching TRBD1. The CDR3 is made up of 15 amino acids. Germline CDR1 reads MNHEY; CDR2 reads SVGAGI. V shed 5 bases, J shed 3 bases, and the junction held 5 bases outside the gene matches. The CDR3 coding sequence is TGTGCCAGCAGTCCCGGGACAGGGAACAATCAGCCCCAGCATTTT. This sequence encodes CASSPGTGNNQPQHF.

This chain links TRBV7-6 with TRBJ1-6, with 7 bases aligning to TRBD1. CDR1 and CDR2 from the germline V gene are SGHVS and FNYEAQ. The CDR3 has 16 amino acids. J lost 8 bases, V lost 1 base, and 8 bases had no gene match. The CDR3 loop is CASSLGTGNGDSPLHF. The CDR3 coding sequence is TGTGCCAGCAGCTTAGGGACAGGAAATGGTGATTCACCCCTCCACTTT.

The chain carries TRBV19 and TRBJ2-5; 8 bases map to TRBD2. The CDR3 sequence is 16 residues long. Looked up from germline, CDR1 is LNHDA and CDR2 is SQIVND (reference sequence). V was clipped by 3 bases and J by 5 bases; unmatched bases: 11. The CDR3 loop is CASSIDHREGRETQYF. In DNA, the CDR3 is TGTGCCAGTAGTATCGACCACCGGGAGGGCCGGGAGACCCAGTACTTC.

In DNA, the CDR3 is TGTGCCAGCAGCCCCGCGCCCCGGCACCATGAAGCTTTCTTT. This encodes CASSPAPRHHEAFF. The chain couples TRBV7-9 to TRBJ1-1; no definite D call. Per the germline V gene, CDR1 is SEHNR and CDR2 is FQNEAQ (reference sequence). V lost 5 bases and J lost 7, with 17 bases in between. The CDR3 is made up of 14 amino acids.

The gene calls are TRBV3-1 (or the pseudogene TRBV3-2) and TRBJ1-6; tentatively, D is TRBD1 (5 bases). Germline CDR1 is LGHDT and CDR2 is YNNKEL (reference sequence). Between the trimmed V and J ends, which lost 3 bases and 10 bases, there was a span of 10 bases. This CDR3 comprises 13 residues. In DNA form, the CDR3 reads TGTGCCAGCAGCCAGATAAGGGGCTCACCCCTCCACTTT. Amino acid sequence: CASSQIRGSPLHF.

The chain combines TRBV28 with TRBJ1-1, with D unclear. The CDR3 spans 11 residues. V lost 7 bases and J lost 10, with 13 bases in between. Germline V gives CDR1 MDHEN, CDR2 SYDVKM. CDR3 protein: CASTTPTGAFF. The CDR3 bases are TGTGCCAGCACTACACCAACCGGAGCTTTCTTT.

The CDR3 DNA reads as TGTGCCAGTAGTCCCACCCCACAGGGATCTGAAGCTTTCTTT. Protein: CASSPTPQGSEAFF. The chain employs TRBV19 and TRBJ1-1, with D possibly TRBD1 on 6 matching bases. The CDR3 has 14 amino acids. V lost 5 bases and J 6 bases, leaving 16 bases between the germline ends. CDR1 is LNHDA, CDR2 SQIVND, per germline (reference sequence).

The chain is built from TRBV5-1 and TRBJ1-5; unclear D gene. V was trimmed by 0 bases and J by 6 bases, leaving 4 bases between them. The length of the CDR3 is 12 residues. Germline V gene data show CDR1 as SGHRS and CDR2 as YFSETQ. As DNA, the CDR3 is TGCGCCAGCAGCTTGGTTTTTCAGCCCCAGCATTTT. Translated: CASSLVFQPQHF.

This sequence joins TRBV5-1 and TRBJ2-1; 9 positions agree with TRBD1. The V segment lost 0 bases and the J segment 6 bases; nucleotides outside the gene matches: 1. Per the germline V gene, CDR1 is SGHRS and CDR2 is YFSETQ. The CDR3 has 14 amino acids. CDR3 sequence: CASSLGQGGNEQFF. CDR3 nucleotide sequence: TGCGCCAGCAGCTTGGGACAGGGGGGCAATGAGCAGTTCTTC.

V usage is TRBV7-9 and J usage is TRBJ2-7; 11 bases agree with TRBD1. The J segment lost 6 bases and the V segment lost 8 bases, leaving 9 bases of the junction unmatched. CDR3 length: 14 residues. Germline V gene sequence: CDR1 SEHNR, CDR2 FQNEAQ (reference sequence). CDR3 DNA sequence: TGTGCCAGCGGACCCGGGACAGGGGGAGGCGAGCAGTACTTC. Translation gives CASGPGTGGGEQYF.

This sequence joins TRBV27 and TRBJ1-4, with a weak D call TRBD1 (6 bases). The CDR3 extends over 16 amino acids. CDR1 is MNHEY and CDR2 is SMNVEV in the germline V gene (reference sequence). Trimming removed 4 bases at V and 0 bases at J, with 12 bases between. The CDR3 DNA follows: TGTGCCAGCAGTTCGGGACAAGGGGCAACTAATGAAAAACTGTTTTTT. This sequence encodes CASSSGQGATNEKLFF. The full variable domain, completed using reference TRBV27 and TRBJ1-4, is EAQVTQNPRYLITVTGKKLTVTCSQNMNHEYMSWYRQDPGLGLRQIYYSMNVEVTDKGDVPEGYKVSRKEKRNFPLILESPSPNQTSLYFCASSSGQGATNEKLFFGSGTQLSVL.

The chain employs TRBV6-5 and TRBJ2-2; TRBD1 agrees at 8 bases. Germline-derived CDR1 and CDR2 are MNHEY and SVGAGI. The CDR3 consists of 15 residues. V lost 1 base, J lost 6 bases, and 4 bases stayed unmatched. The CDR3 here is CASSYYSTGAGELFF. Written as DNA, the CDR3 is TGTGCCAGCAGTTACTACTCGACAGGGGCCGGGGAGCTGTTTTTT.